Listed below are T cell receptor beta chains from one sample, sequenced in a study of blood T cell repertoires in COVID-19. Repertoires were generated with immunoSEQ multiplex PCR, while TCRdb's copy carries only in-frame clones and drops some. In the table there are roughly 240,000 clones, 87% of which are singletons. Sequencing was done on a sample of PBMCs or T cells enriched from blood (not recorded which). These receptors were obtained from a woman aged 25 to 39 with acute COVID-19. Both conserved end residues are part of each CDR3. D genes are given only for firm matches. The size field is filled for only some rows; it gives once, few, many or a size class.

clone_size j_call v_call d_call cdr3_nt cdr3_aa
- TRBJ1-5 TRBV30 - TGTGCCTGGGACAGAAGTAATCAGCCCCAGCATTTT CAWDRSNQPQHF
- TRBJ1-5 TRBV3-1/TRBV3-2 - TGTGCCAGCAGCCCGCTGACAGGACCGAATCAGCCCCAGCATTTT CASSPLTGPNQPQHF
- TRBJ1-5 TRBV28 - TGTGCCAGCAGTAGGGGGAGCAATCAGCCCCAGCATTTT CASSRGSNQPQHF
- TRBJ2-2 TRBV7-9 TRBD1 TGTGCCAGCGGCTACCATCCGGGACAGGGGGCGAACACCGGGGAGCTGTTTTTT CASGYHPGQGANTGELFF
once TRBJ2-1 TRBV7-9 TRBD1 TGTGCCAGCAGCTTAGAAGATACAGGGGTCATCTATGAGCAGTTCTTC CASSLEDTGVIYEQFF
- TRBJ2-5 TRBV27 TRBD2 TGTGCCAGCAGTTTAGGTAGCGGGGGAGCGACCCAGTACTTC CASSLGSGGATQYF
- TRBJ2-4 TRBV7-2 - TGTGCCAGCAGCTTACAACTGGCGGGAGCCAAAAACATTCAGTACTTC CASSLQLAGAKNIQYF
- TRBJ1-1 TRBV5-1 - TGCGCCAGCAGCGTTGGGACAGAAGCTTTCTTT CASSVGTEAFF
- TRBJ2-2 TRBV3-1/TRBV3-2 - TGTGCCAGCAGCCCACCGATAACTTGGACCGGGGAGCTGTTTTTT CASSPPITWTGELFF
- TRBJ2-7 TRBV7-9 - TGTGCCAGCAGCTTATTGGACAGAGGCTACGAGCAGTACTTC CASSLLDRGYEQYF
few TRBJ1-2 TRBV2 TRBD1 TGTGCCAGCAGGGAGGACAGGCCTTATGGCTACACCTTC CASREDRPYGYTF
- TRBJ1-1 TRBV19 TRBD1 TGTGCCAGTAGTAGAGGGACAGAGAACACTGAAGCTTTCTTT CASSRGTENTEAFF
- TRBJ1-1 TRBV30 TRBD1 TGTGCCTGGACAGGACAGGGCGACACTGAAGCTTTCTTT CAWTGQGDTEAFF
- TRBJ2-1 TRBV24-1 TRBD2 TGTGCCTCGTACCTTTCAGCGGGGTCCTACAATGAGCAGTTCTTC CASYLSAGSYNEQFF
- TRBJ1-5 TRBV4-1 - TGCGCCAGCAGCCAAGATTTCGGCAATCAGCCCCAGCATTTT CASSQDFGNQPQHF
- TRBJ2-1 TRBV28 TRBD1 TGTGCCAGCAACAGGGGTAATGAGCAGTTCTTC CASNRGNEQFF
once TRBJ1-5 TRBV4-1 - TGCGCCAGCAGCCAACCCGGGTACAATCAGCCCCAGCATTTT CASSQPGYNQPQHF
- TRBJ1-2 TRBV2 - TGTGCCAGCAGTGAAGCCCCGGACAGAGCTAACTATGGCTACACCTTC CASSEAPDRANYGYTF
- TRBJ1-1 TRBV6-5 - TGTGCCAGCAGTTACCGCGGGGGTTCGAACACTGAAGCTTTCTTT CASSYRGGSNTEAFF
- TRBJ1-5 TRBV12-5 - TGTGCTAGTGGCAGCGGGGGGGCTGGGGGCTATCAGCCCCAGCATTTT CASGSGGAGGYQPQHF
- TRBJ1-4 TRBV6-5 TRBD1 TGTGCCAGCAGGGACAGGACGAATGAAAAACTGTTTTTT CASRDRTNEKLFF
- TRBJ2-2 TRBV28 - TGTGCCAGCAGTTCGACTACTCCCACCGGGGAGCTGTTTTTT CASSSTTPTGELFF
- TRBJ2-6 TRBV4-3 - TGCGCCAGCAGCCAAGAATACTCTGGGGCCAACGTCCTGACTTTC CASSQEYSGANVLTF
- TRBJ1-2 TRBV7-9 TRBD1 TGTGCCAGCATCCGATCTAGACCGGGACAGGGTTTACGAAATGGCTACACCTTC CASIRSRPGQGLRNGYTF
- TRBJ1-1 TRBV11-2 TRBD1 TGTGCCAGCAGCAGGAACAGGGGGACAGGCACTGAAGCTTTCTTT CASSRNRGTGTEAFF
- TRBJ2-7 TRBV6-5 TRBD1 TGTGCCAGCAGTTACATCGGGACAGGGAGTTCCGAGCAGTACTTC CASSYIGTGSSEQYF
- TRBJ2-1 TRBV10-3 TRBD2 TGTGCCATCAGTTTCGACGTCGCAGCGGGGGGGCTCAATGAGCAGTTCTTC CAISFDVAAGGLNEQFF
once TRBJ1-5 TRBV7-9 TRBD1 TGTGCCAGCAGCCGCACAGGGGGCAATCAGCCCCAGCATTTT CASSRTGGNQPQHF
- TRBJ2-7 TRBV11-2 - TGTGCCAGCAGCTTAGAGTATTATGCTACCTACGAGCAGTACTTC CASSLEYYATYEQYF
few TRBJ1-2 TRBV7-2 TRBD1 TGTGCCAGCAGCTCGAAGGACAGGGATGGATATGGCTACACCTTC CASSSKDRDGYGYTF
once TRBJ2-1 TRBV2 - TGTGCCAGCAGTGCGGGGGGCCCTAACTCCTACAATGAGCAGTTCTTC CASSAGGPNSYNEQFF
- TRBJ1-6 TRBV5-1 - TGCGCCAGCAGTTATATCGGACAGTCCCAATATAATTCACCCCTCCACTTT CASSYIGQSQYNSPLHF
- TRBJ2-7 TRBV11-2 TRBD1 TGTGCCAGCAGCTGGGGGACAGTTGGTTTGATGGAGCAGTACTTC CASSWGTVGLMEQYF
- TRBJ1-1 TRBV10-1 - TGCGCCAGCAGTGAGACAGGGAGGGCTGCGGGCGCTTTCTTT CASSETGRAAGAFF
- TRBJ1-5 TRBV7-6 - TGTGCCAGCAGCTTGACGGAATTCACGGGGAGCAATCAGCCCCAGCATTTT CASSLTEFTGSNQPQHF
- TRBJ1-3 TRBV7-8 TRBD1 TGTGCCAGCAGCTTACCTACTTTCAAGGGGACAGGGTCTGGAAACACCATATATTTT CASSLPTFKGTGSGNTIYF
- TRBJ1-1 TRBV4-1 TRBD1 TGCGCCAGCAGCCAAGACCCCAGGGGGTACGCTGAAGCTTTCTTT CASSQDPRGYAEAFF
- TRBJ2-5 TRBV7-2 TRBD1 TGTGCCAGCAGCTTAGGACTTGATGGGACAGGGCAGTCAGAGACCCAGTACTTC CASSLGLDGTGQSETQYF
few TRBJ1-2 TRBV19 - TGTGCCAGTAGTATAGATCTCACGGGGGTGAACTATGGCTACACCTTC CASSIDLTGVNYGYTF
- TRBJ2-3 TRBV19 TRBD2 TGTGCCAGTAGTATCTCTAGCGGGGGGGTTAGAGATACGCAGTATTTT CASSISSGGVRDTQYF